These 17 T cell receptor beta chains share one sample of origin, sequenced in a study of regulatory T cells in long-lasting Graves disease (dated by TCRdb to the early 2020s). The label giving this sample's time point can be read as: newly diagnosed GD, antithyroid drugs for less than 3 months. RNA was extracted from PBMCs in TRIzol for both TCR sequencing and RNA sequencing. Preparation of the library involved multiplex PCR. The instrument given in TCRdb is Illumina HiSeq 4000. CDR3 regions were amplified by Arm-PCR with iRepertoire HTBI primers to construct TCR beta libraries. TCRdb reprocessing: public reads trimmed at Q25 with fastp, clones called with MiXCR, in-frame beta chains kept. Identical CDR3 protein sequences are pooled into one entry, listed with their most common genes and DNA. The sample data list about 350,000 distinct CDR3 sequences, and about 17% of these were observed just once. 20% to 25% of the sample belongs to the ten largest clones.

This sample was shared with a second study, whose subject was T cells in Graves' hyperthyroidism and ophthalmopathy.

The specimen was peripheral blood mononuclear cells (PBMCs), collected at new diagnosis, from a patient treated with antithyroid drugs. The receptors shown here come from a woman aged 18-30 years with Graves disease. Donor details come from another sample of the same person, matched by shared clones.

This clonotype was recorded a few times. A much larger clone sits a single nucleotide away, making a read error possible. Here the CDR3 DNA reads TGTGCCGGCAGCACACAGGGAACGAGCACTGAAGCTTTCTTT. Translated, it gives CAGSTQGTSTEAFF. This chain connects TRBV9 to TRBJ1-1; perhaps TRBD1 as D (6 bases). Germline-derived CDR1 and CDR2 are SGDLS and YYNGEE. The CDR3 contains 14 residues.

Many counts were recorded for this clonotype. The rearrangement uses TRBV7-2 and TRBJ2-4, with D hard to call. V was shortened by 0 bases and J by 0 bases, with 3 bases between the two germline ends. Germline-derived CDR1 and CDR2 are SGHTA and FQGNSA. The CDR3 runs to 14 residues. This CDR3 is CASSLAGAKNIQYF. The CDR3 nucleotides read TGTGCCAGCAGCTTAGCGGGAGCCAAAAACATTCAGTACTTC.

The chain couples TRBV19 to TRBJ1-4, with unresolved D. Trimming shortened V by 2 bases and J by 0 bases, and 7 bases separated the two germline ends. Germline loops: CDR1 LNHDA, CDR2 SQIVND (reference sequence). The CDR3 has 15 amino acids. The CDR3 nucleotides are TGTGCCAGTAGTATACAGGCTACAACTAATGAAAAACTGTTTTTT. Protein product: CASSIQATTNEKLFF.

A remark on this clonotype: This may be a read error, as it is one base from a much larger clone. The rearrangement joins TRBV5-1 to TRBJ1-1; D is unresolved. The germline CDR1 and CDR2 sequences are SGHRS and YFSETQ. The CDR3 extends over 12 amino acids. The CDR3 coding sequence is TGCGCCAGCAGCTTGTCAGGCAATGAAGGTTTCTTT. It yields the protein CASSLSGNEGFF.

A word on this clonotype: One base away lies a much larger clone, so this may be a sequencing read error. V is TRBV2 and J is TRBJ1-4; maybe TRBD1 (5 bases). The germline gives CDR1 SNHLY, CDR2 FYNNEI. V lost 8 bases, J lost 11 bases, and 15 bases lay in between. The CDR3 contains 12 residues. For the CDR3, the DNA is TGTGCCAGCGGCCGGGACGGCCACAAACTGTTTTTT. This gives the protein CASGRDGHKLFF.

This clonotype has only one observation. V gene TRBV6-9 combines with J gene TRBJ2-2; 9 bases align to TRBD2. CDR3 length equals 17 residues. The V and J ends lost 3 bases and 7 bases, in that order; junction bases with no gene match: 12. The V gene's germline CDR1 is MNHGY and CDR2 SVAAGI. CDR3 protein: CASSYPAGGRTDGELFF. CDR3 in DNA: TGTGCCAGCAGTTACCCAGCGGGGGGCCGGACGGACGGGGAGCTGTTTTTT.

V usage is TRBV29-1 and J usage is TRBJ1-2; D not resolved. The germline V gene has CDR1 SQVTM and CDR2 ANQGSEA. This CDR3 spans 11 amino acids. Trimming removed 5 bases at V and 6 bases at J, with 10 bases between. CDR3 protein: CSVFPQDGYTF. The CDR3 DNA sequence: TGCAGCGTTTTTCCCCAGGATGGCTACACCTTC.

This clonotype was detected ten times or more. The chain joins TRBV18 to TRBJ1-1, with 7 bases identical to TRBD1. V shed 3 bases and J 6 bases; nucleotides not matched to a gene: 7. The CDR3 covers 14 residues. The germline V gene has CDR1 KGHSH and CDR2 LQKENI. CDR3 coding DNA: TGTGCCAGCTCACCCAGGGGGGATAGACCTGAAGCTTTCTTT. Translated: CASSPRGDRPEAFF.

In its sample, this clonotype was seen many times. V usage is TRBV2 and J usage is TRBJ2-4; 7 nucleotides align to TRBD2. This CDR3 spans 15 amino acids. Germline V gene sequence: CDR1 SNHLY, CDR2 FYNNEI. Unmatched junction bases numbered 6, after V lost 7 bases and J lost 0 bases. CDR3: CASIGRDLAKNIQYF. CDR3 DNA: TGTGCCAGCATTGGGAGGGATCTAGCCAAAAACATTCAGTACTTC.

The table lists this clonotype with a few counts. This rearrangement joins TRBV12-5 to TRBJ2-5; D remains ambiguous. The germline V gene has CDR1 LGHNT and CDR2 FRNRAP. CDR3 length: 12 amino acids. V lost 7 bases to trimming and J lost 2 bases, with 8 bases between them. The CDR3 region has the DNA TGTGCTAGTGAGGGTGCACAAGAGACCCAGTACTTC. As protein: CASEGAQETQYF.

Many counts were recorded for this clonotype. The DNA of the CDR3 is TGCAGTGCTAATCTCCCGGCGCGGAATGAGCAGTTCTTC. Translation: CSANLPARNEQFF. This chain joins TRBV20-1 and TRBJ2-1; D gene unclear. Germline V gene lookup returns CDR1 DFQATT and CDR2 SNEGSKA (reference sequence). V dropped 4 bases and J dropped 7 bases, with 14 bases sitting between them. CDR3 size: 13 residues.

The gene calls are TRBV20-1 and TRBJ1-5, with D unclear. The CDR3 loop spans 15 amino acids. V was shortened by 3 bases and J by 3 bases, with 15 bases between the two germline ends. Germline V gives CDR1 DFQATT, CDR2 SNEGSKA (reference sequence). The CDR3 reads CSASVEGSVNQPQHF. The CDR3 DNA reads TGCAGTGCTAGCGTGGAGGGATCAGTCAATCAGCCCCAGCATTTT.

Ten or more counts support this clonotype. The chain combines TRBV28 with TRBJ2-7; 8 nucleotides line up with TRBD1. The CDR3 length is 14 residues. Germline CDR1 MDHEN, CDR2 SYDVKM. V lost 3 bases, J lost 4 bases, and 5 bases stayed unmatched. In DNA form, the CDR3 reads TGTGCCAGCAGTTTTTGGGACAGGACGTACGAGCAGTACTTC. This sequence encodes CASSFWDRTYEQYF.

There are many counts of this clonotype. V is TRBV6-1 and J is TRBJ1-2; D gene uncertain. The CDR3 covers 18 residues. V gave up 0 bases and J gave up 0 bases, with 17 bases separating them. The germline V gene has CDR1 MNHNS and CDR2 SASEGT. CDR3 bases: TGTGCCAGCAGTGAAGCGCTCGGCAGTTCCTTAGCTAACTATGGCTACACCTTC. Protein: CASSEALGSSLANYGYTF.

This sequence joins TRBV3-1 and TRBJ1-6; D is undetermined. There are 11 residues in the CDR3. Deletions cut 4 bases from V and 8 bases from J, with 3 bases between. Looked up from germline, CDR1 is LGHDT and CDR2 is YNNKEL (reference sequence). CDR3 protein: CASSRDSPLHF. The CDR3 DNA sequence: TGTGCCAGCAGCCGAGATTCACCCCTCCACTTT.

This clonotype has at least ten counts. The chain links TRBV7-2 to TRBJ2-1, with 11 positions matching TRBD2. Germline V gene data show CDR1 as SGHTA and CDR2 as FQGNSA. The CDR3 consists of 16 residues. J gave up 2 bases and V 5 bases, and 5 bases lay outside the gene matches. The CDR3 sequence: CASSTPGLAAYNEQFF. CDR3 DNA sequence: TGTGCCAGCAGCACTCCGGGACTAGCGGCCTACAATGAGCAGTTCTTC.

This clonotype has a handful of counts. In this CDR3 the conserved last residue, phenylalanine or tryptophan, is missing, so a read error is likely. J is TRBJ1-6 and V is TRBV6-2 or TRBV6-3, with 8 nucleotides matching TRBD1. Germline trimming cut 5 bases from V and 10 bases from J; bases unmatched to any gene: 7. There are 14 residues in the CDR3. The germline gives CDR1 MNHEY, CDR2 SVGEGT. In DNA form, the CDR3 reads TGTGCCAGCAGTGAAACAGGGGGTCGGTCACCCCTCCACCTT. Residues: CASSETGGRSPLHL.